This T cell receptor beta chain was identified in a study of cytomegalovirus exposure and HLA in healthy donors. Turning to the study itself: It was reported in a later analysis that the same platform had been used for the 100 to 150 validation repertoires as for the 666 first-cohort repertoires. General study results and limits: Despite most TCR sequences being rare, some public TCRs occurred in many donors. According to reports, the classifier identified cytomegalovirus status with high specificity and sensitivity. Three of the chains that were CMV-associated were confirmed in vitro to be specific for CMV antigens.

The germline V gene has CDR1 SGHNT and CDR2 YENEEA. CDR3 length equals 13 residues. V was shortened by 8 bases and J by 4 bases, with 11 bases between the two germline ends. The method was immunoSEQ multiplex PCR; TCRdb's version includes in-frame clones alone and lacks a portion of them. The top ten hold approximately 2% of the sample, which has fewer than 150,000 clones, around 88% seen once. Note on this clone: Its antigen is unknown.

The chain has TRBV11-3 and TRBJ1-4; D call uncertain. Sequencing was performed on PBMCs. The receptor was isolated from a man in his late teens or twenties in good health and CMV-seronegative. The DNA of the CDR3 is TGTGCCAGCCAACGGGGTTTTAATGAAAAACTGTTTTTT. Protein sequence: CASQRGFNEKLFF. Supplemented by reference TRBV11-3 and TRBJ1-4, the full variable domain reads EAGVVQSPRYKIIEKKQPVAFWCNPISGHNTLYWYLQNLGQGPELLIRYENEEAVDDSQLPKDRFSAERLKGVDSTLKIQPAELGDSAVYLCASQRGFNEKLFFGSGTQLSVL.